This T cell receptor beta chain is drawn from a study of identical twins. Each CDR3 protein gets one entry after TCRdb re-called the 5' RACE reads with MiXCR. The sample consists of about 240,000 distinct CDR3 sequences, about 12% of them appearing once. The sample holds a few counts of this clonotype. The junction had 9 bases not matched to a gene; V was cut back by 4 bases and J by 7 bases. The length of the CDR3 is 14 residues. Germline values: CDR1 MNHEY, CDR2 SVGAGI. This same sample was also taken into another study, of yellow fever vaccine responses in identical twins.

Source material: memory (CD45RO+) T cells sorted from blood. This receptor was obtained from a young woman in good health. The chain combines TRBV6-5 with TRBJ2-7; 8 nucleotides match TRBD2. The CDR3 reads CASSFVGRAEEQYF. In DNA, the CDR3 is TGTGCCAGCAGTTTCGTCGGGAGGGCCGAAGAGCAGTACTTC.